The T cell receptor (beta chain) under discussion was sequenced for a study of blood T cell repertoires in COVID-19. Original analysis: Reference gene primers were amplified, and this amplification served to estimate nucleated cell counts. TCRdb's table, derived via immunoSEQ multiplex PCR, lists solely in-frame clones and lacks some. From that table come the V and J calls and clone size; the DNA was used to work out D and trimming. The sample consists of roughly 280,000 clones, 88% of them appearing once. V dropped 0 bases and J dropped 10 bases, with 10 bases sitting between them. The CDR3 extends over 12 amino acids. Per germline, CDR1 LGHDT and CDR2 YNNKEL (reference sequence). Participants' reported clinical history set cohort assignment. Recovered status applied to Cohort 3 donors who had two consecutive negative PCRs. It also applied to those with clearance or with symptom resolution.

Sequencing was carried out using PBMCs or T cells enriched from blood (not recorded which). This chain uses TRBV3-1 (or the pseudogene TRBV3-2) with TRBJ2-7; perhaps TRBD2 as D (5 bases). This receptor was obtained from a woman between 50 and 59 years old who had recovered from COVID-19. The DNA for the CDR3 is TGTGCCAGCAGCCAAGAGGATTCGGGACAGTACTTC. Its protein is CASSQEDSGQYF.